Presented here are 21 T cell receptor beta chains from one specimen sequenced in a study of cytomegalovirus exposure and HLA in healthy donors. Researchers ran the PCR with 60 Vbeta and 13 Jbeta primers. TCRdb's copy holds only in-frame clones and misses some; the assay was immunoSEQ multiplex PCR. The sample shows approximately 88,000 clones, around 77% of them seen only once. Sample: PBMCs. Source of these receptors: a man aged 25-45 years in good health and CMV-seronegative.

The chain combines TRBV29-1 with TRBJ2-2; TRBD2 matches 9 bases. The V and J ends lost 3 bases and 6 bases, in that order; junction bases with no gene match: 2. This CDR3 comprises 13 residues. Germline CDR1 reads SQVTM; CDR2 reads ANQGSEA. CDR3 protein: CSVEGLASGELFF. CDR3 nucleotides: TGCAGCGTTGAGGGACTAGCCTCCGGGGAGCTGTTTTTT.

The chain carries TRBV19 and TRBJ2-5; 8 nucleotides match TRBD1. The CDR3 is 14 residues long. V dropped 3 bases and J dropped 5; count of bases not matched to a gene: 5. Looked up from germline, CDR1 is LNHDA and CDR2 is SQIVND (reference sequence). The CDR3 coding sequence is TGTGCCAGTAGTATTGCCAGGGGGCTGGAGACCCAGTACTTC. Translation: CASSIARGLETQYF. Complete variable domain (other parts from reference TRBV19 and TRBJ2-5): DGGITQSPKYLFRKEGQNVTLSCEQNLNHDAMYWYRQDPGQGLRLIYYSQIVNDFQKGDIAEGYSVSREKKESFPLTVTSAQKNPTAFYLCASSIARGLETQYFGPGTRLLVL.

V is TRBV6-6 and J is TRBJ2-7, with 8 positions matching TRBD2. CDR1 is MNHNY, CDR2 SVGAGI, per germline (reference sequence). CDR3 size: 16 residues. Trimming cost V 6 bases and J 3 bases; bases outside gene matches: 13. The CDR3 DNA is TGTGCCAGCAGCGTAGCGGGGCTCCTTTGGGACTACGAGCAGTACTTC. It specifies CASSVAGLLWDYEQYF.

The chain couples TRBV5-3 to TRBJ1-5; D is possibly TRBD1 (5 bases). TRBV5-3 is labeled an ORF, and its function is uncertain. Trimming took 6 bases from V and 0 from J, leaving 19 bases between them. This CDR3 comprises 17 residues. The CDR3 loop is CARKEGRWRYSNQPQHF. The CDR3 DNA reads as TGTGCCAGAAAGGAGGGGAGGTGGCGATATAGCAATCAGCCCCAGCATTTT.

The rearrangement links TRBV29-1 to TRBJ2-1; 9 positions agree with TRBD1. V lost 2 bases to trimming and J lost 7 bases; unmatched junction nucleotides: 9. CDR1 and CDR2 (germline): SQVTM, ANQGSEA. The CDR3 runs to 15 residues. The CDR3 protein is CSVEFSGTGMNEQFF. As DNA, the CDR3 is TGCAGCGTTGAATTCTCCGGGACAGGGATGAATGAGCAGTTCTTC.

The J gene is TRBJ2-5, the V gene TRBV7-9; TRBD2 aligns across 11 bases. The J call is in doubt because the DNA end fits TRBJ2-7 better. The CDR3 consists of 15 residues. Germline values: CDR1 SEHNR, CDR2 FQNEAQ (reference sequence). This chain's CDR3 is CASSPGTSGTYEQYF. The CDR3 DNA is TGTGCCAGCAGCCCAGGGACTAGCGGAACCTACGAGCAGTACTTC.

The gene calls are TRBV18 and TRBJ1-1; no firm D call. Germline assignment: CDR1 KGHSH and CDR2 LQKENI. V shed 1 base and J shed 1 base, with 13 bases lying between them. The CDR3 covers 16 residues. The CDR3 DNA reads TGTGCCAGCTCACCACTTACCTCAACGGGGAACACTGAAGCTTTCTTT. Translated: CASSPLTSTGNTEAFF.

The chain joins TRBV5-1 to TRBJ1-1; a possible D gene is TRBD1 (5 bases). The V end was cut by 3 bases, the J end by 1 base, with 10 bases between. The CDR3 sequence is 14 residues long. Germline V gene data show CDR1 as SGHRS and CDR2 as YFSETQ. CDR3: CASSYQTENTEAFF. DNA of the CDR3: TGCGCCAGCAGCTACCAGACAGAGAACACTGAAGCTTTCTTT.

The J gene is TRBJ1-5, the V gene TRBV5-1, with 7 bases fitting TRBD1. This CDR3 region has 16 residues. V lost 0 bases and J lost 0; bases outside the gene matches: 3. The germline CDR1 and CDR2 sequences are SGHRS and YFSETQ. The CDR3 DNA is TGCGCCAGCAGCTTGGCTAGGACAGGTAGCAATCAGCCCCAGCATTTT. This encodes CASSLARTGSNQPQHF. The entire variable domain, with the rest obtained from reference TRBV5-1 and TRBJ1-5, is as follows: KAGVTQTPRYLIKTRGQQVTLSCSPISGHRSVSWYQQTPGQGLQFLFEYFSETQRNKGNFPGRFSGRQFSNSRSEMNVSTLELGDSALYLCASSLARTGSNQPQHFGDGTRLSIL.

The gene calls are TRBV10-3 and TRBJ1-2, with 7 positions matching TRBD1. Germline loops: CDR1 ENHRY, CDR2 SYGVKD. V was pared by 7 bases and J by 5 bases, with 4 bases of the junction left unmatched. The CDR3 has 12 amino acids. The CDR3 sequence: CAINRDSYGYTF. Written as DNA, the CDR3 is TGTGCCATCAACCGGGACAGTTATGGCTACACCTTC.

The V call is TRBV9, the J call TRBJ2-4; D is ambiguous. V lost 1 base, J lost 0 bases, and 8 bases lay in between. Germline loops: CDR1 SGDLS, CDR2 YYNGEE. The CDR3 covers 15 residues. In DNA form, the CDR3 reads TGTGCCAGCAGCGTACCTAGGAAAGCCAAAAACATTCAGTACTTC. Translated, it gives CASSVPRKAKNIQYF.

The gene calls are TRBV10-2 and TRBJ2-5; 7 bases map to TRBD1. V was pared by 8 bases and J by 1 base, with 1 base of the junction left unmatched. The CDR3 consists of 12 residues. Per germline, CDR1 WSHSY and CDR2 SAAADI. The CDR3 reads CASGDSQETQYF. As DNA, the CDR3 is TGCGCCAGCGGGGACAGCCAAGAGACCCAGTACTTC.

The genes are TRBV7-2 and TRBJ2-7, with TRBD2 identical over 11 bases. J was trimmed by 5 bases and V by 3 bases; bases with no gene match: 18. Per the germline V gene, CDR1 is SGHTA and CDR2 is FQGNSA. CDR3 length equals 19 residues. This chain's CDR3 is CASSFGPKLAGVFRNEQYF. CDR3 bases: TGTGCCAGCAGCTTTGGGCCTAAACTAGCGGGGGTATTTCGGAACGAGCAGTACTTC.

The gene calls are TRBV14 and TRBJ2-3; no definite D call. Germline CDR1 is SGHDN and CDR2 is FVKESK. The CDR3 consists of 15 residues. Trimming stripped 1 base from V and 2 bases from J, with 10 bases between. The chain's CDR3 is CASSQGGFYTDTQYF. The CDR3 DNA reads as TGTGCCAGCAGCCAAGGTGGCTTTTACACAGATACGCAGTATTTT. Filled out from reference TRBV14 and TRBJ2-3, the complete variable domain reads EAGVTQFPSHSVIEKGQTVTLRCDPISGHDNLYWYRRVMGKEIKFLLHFVKESKQDESGMPNNRFLAERTGGTYSTLKVQPAELEDSGVYFCASSQGGFYTDTQYFGPGTRLTVL.

The chain has TRBV5-8 and TRBJ2-6, with a tentative D call TRBD1 (5 bases). CDR3 length equals 18 residues. The V end lost 5 bases, the J end lost 1 base, and 19 bases lay between the germline ends. CDR1 SGHTS and CDR2 YDEGEE come from the germline V gene. The CDR3 loop reads CASSGDGAAQSGANVLTF. The DNA for the CDR3 is TGTGCCAGCAGTGGGGATGGGGCAGCTCAATCTGGGGCCAACGTCCTGACTTTC.

This sequence joins TRBV5-1 and TRBJ2-7, with TRBD2 matching over 7 bases. The CDR3 sequence is 13 residues long. CDR1 SGHRS and CDR2 YFSETQ come from the germline V gene. J lost 3 bases, V lost 4 bases, and 4 bases had no gene match. DNA of the CDR3: TGCGCCAGCAGCCCGGGACTATACTACGAGCAGTACTTC. Amino acid sequence: CASSPGLYYEQYF.

The chain is built from TRBV6-1 and TRBJ2-7, with TRBD1 matching 8 bases. Trimming removed 6 bases from V and 4 bases from J; junction bases left unmatched: 8. Germline V CDR1 and CDR2: MNHNS, SASEGT. The CDR3 has 14 amino acids. CDR3 nucleotide sequence: TGTGCCAGCAGGGGACAGGTCGGGTTTTACGAGCAGTACTTC. This sequence encodes CASRGQVGFYEQYF.

The chain uses TRBV9 and TRBJ2-7; 11 positions agree with TRBD2. V gave up 4 bases and J gave up 2 bases; unmatched junction bases: 5. Germline-derived CDR1 and CDR2 are SGDLS and YYNGEE. The CDR3 has 15 residues. CDR3: CASSFTSGGTYEQYF. The CDR3 DNA sequence: TGTGCCAGCAGCTTCACTAGCGGGGGAACCTACGAGCAGTACTTC.

A few counts support this clone. Here the CDR3 reads CASSQNLRGTGPGRADTQYF. CDR3 nucleotide sequence: TGTGCCAGCAGCCAAAACCTACGCGGGACAGGTCCAGGACGGGCAGATACGCAGTATTTT. V and J are TRBV14 and TRBJ2-3, with 8 bases fitting TRBD1. This CDR3 comprises 20 residues. V was pared by 2 bases and J by 4 bases, with 20 bases of the junction left unmatched. The germline V gene encodes CDR1 SGHDN and CDR2 FVKESK.

The gene calls are TRBV30 and TRBJ1-4; maybe TRBD1 (6 bases). V shed 3 bases and J shed 1 base, with 9 bases lying between them. CDR3 size: 14 residues. The germline V gene encodes CDR1 GTSNPN and CDR2 SVGIG (reference sequence). For the CDR3, the DNA is TGTGCCTGGAGCCGGACAGTAACTAATGAAAAACTGTTTTTT. It encodes CAWSRTVTNEKLFF.

The V call is TRBV7-9, the J call TRBJ1-2; TRBD1 is a possible D gene (5 bases). This CDR3 has 12 residues. V lost 5 bases and J lost 5, with 9 bases in between. Germline values: CDR1 SEHNR, CDR2 FQNEAQ (reference sequence). The CDR3: CASSPDRYGYTF. The CDR3 nucleotides are TGTGCCAGCAGCCCCGACAGATATGGCTACACCTTC.